This T cell receptor (beta chain) is drawn from a study of blood T cell repertoires in COVID-19. Per the study methods: Amplified reference gene primers provided the basis for estimating nucleated cell counts. TCRdb's table, derived via immunoSEQ multiplex PCR, lists solely in-frame clones and lacks some. V and J calls and clone size are copied from that table; D and trimming were computed from the DNA. Among 150,000 or so clones, roughly 76% were seen once, and the ten largest hold 7% to 10%. The sequence was collected from a human donor with acute or convalescent COVID-19. The donor label of this sample is uncertain. Sequences were obtained from peripheral blood.

This CDR3 is CAIRLPPLGEQFF. Written as DNA, the CDR3 is TGTGCCATCAGGCTCCCCCCGCTCGGTGAGCAGTTCTTC. The chain joins TRBV10-3 to TRBJ2-1; D uncertain. Trimming shortened V by 6 bases and J by 9 bases, and 15 bases separated the two germline ends. This CDR3 spans 13 amino acids. The germline V gene has CDR1 ENHRY and CDR2 SYGVKD.